This T cell receptor (beta chain) appears in the sequencing data of a study of post-analysis software for immune sequencing data. The study's findings and limits: Four or five TRBV segments (TRBV5-6, TRBV5-1 and TRBV20-1 among them) occurred more frequently in patients than in controls.

V shed 4 bases and J shed 1 base, with 19 bases lying between them. CDR1 and CDR2 from the germline V gene are SQVTM and ANQGSEA. The CDR3 loop spans 16 amino acids. Prepared libraries of TCR beta cDNA carried unique molecular identifiers. Out of roughly 0.95 to 10 million T cells, a few hundred thousand cDNA molecules were generated. TCRdb fed the PCR reads into MiXCR, producing one record per CDR3 protein. The sample shows 350,000 to 450,000 distinct CDR3 sequences, around 37% of them seen only once. As for this clonotype: As yet, its antigen is unknown.

The TCR sequence derives from a girl aged 5-17 years with multiple sclerosis. This chain links TRBV29-1 with TRBJ1-1, with TRBD1 as a possible D gene (5 bases). The specimen sequenced was blood. CDR3 sequence: CSVGGEFPRSNTEAFF. As DNA, the CDR3 is TGCAGCGTTGGAGGGGAGTTCCCTCGGTCGAACACTGAAGCTTTCTTT.